This TCR beta chain appears in the sequencing data of a study of cytomegalovirus exposure and HLA in healthy donors. This clone was found a few times. Its antigen remains unidentified. Study results and limitations: A missense DCLRE1C variant was associated with V- and J-gene trimming of TCR beta chains in a later analysis, and an independent cohort replicated the association. The Asian-associated ancestry cluster reportedly had fewer N-insertions than the approximately 700-donor mean in a later analysis.

Germline V gene sequence: CDR1 SGHDT, CDR2 YYEEEE. Trimming cost V 7 bases and J 5 bases, with 18 bases left between them. CDR3 length equals 15 residues. Amplification used 60 Vbeta primers and 13 Jbeta primers. Measured with immunoSEQ multiplex PCR; TCRdb has only the in-frame clones, and not every one. The data show about 190,000 clones, around 83% seen once. The TCR sequence derives from a man in his fifties or sixties in good health and CMV-seronegative. The chain has TRBV5-6 and TRBJ2-2; possibly TRBD1 for D (6 bases). Sequenced: PBMCs. CDR3 coding DNA: TGTGCCAGCCGCTGGATCAGGGGTCCTACCGGGGAGCTGTTTTTT. As protein: CASRWIRGPTGELFF.